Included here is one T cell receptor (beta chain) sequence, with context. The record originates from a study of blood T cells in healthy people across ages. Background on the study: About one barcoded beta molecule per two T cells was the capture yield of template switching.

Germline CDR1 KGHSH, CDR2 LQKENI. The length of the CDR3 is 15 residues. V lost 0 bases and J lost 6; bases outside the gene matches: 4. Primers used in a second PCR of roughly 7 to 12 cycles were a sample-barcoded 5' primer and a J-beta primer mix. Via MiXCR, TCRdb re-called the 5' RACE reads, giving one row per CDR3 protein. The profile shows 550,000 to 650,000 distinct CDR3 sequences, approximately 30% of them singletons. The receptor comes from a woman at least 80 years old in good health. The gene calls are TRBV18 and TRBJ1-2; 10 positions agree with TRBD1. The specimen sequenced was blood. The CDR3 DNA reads TGTGCCAGCTCACCACCGCTGACAGGGGGCCATGGCTACACCTTC. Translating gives CASSPPLTGGHGYTF.